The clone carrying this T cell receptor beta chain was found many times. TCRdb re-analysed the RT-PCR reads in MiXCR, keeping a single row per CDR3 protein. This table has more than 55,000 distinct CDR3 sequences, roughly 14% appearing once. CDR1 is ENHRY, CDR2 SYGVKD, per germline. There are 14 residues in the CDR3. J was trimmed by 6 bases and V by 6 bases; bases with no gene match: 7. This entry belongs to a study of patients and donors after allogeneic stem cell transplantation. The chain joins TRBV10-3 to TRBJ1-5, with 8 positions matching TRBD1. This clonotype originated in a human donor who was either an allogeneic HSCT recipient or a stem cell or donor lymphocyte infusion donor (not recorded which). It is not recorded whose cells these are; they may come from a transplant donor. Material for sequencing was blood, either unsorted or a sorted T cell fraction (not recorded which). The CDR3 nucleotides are TGTGCCATCAGCACGGACAGGGAGGGTCAGCCCCAGCATTTT. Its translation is CAISTDREGQPQHF.